The 27 T cell receptor beta chains presented below share a single source sample, sequenced in a study of diagnostic markers for celiac disease. TCRdb reprocessed the reads and stores each CDR3 protein as one record, lacking DNA. Seen in this sample are approximately 1,500 distinct CDR3 sequences; the ten most common clones hold 9.5% to 15%. Sequenced material: either unsorted cells or a sorted T cell fraction (not recorded which). These receptor sequences come from a human donor. This table probably holds off-target reads from a library built for another chain.

This clonotype is labeled large (0.1 to 1%) based on frequency. The chain couples TRBV29-1 to TRBJ2-1. This CDR3 contains 13 residues. Germline assignment: CDR1 SQVTM and CDR2 ANQGSEA. CDR3 residues: CSVELWVYNEQFF.

The chain employs TRBV9 and TRBJ2-4; no DNA is available, so the TRBD1 call from TCRdb remains unchecked. Germline V gives CDR1 SGDLS, CDR2 YYNGEE. The CDR3 loop spans 18 amino acids. Here the CDR3 reads CASSVGEGDNFLFDIQYF.

The V call is TRBV7-2, the J call TRBJ2-3; TCRdb designates TRBD1, a call that cannot be tested without DNA. The CDR3 sequence is 16 residues long. Germline-derived CDR1 and CDR2 are SGHTA and FQGNSA. CDR3 residues: CASSFKTGGSGDTQYF. The variable domain in full, completed from reference TRBV7-2 and TRBJ2-3, reads GAGVSQSPSNKVTEKGKDVELRCDPISGHTALYWYRQSLGQGLEFLIYFQGNSAPDKSGLPSDRFSAERTGGSVSTLTIQRTQQEDSAVYLCASSFKTGGSGDTQYFGPGTRLTVL.

Frequency places this clonotype as large. The chain uses TRBV4-3 and TRBJ2-3; TCRdb designates TRBD1, a call that cannot be tested without DNA. CDR1 and CDR2 from the germline V gene are LGHNA and YSLEER. The CDR3 runs 17 residues. The chain's CDR3 is CASSQDEWDSYTDTQYF.

The V gene is TRBV5-1, the J gene TRBJ2-7. The CDR3 is 13 amino acids. Germline V CDR1 and CDR2: SGHRS, YFSETQ. CDR3 sequence reads: CASSLGRTYEQYF.

This clonotype ranks as large (0.1 to 1%) in terms of frequency. The J gene is TRBJ2-5, the V gene TRBV20-1; TCRdb's D call, TRBD1, is unchecked because there is no DNA. The CDR3 has 12 residues. Germline-derived CDR1 and CDR2 are DFQATT and SNEGSKA (reference sequence). This CDR3 reads CSTSRGRETQYF.

The rearrangement links TRBV5-1 to TRBJ2-7; the D gene TCRdb calls, TRBD1, cannot be checked with no DNA. This CDR3 region has 15 residues. CDR1 SGHRS and CDR2 YFSETQ come from the germline V gene. This CDR3 is CASSPNPGEVYEQYF.

The rearrangement joins TRBV5-4 to TRBJ2-1; absent DNA, TCRdb's TRBD2 call cannot be checked. The CDR3 has 20 residues. Per germline, CDR1 SGHNT and CDR2 YYREEE (reference sequence). The CDR3: CASSLSGTSGMGGASNEQFF.

The chain employs TRBV20-1 and TRBJ2-1; TCRdb names TRBD2, which stays unverified in the absence of DNA. The germline gives CDR1 DFQATT, CDR2 SNEGSKA (reference sequence). This CDR3 contains 14 residues. The CDR3 spells CSARKTSGYNEQFF.

V usage is TRBV20-1 and J usage is TRBJ2-7; TCRdb picks TRBD2, but there is no DNA to check that call. In germline, CDR1 is DFQATT, CDR2 SNEGSKA (reference sequence). The CDR3 has 13 amino acids. The CDR3 spells CSASSGSRYEQYF.

V usage is TRBV3-1 and J usage is TRBJ1-6; with no DNA, the TCRdb D assignment of TRBD1 cannot be verified. The CDR3 totals 14 residues. Germline V gives CDR1 LGHDT, CDR2 YNNKEL (reference sequence). CDR3 protein: CASSQPTGGGPLHF. Full variable domain (missing parts from reference TRBV3-1 and TRBJ1-6): DTAVSQTPKYLVTQMGNDKSIKCEQNLGHDTMYWYKQDSKKFLKIMFSYNNKELIINETVPNRFSPKSPDKAHLNLHINSLELGDSAVYFCASSQPTGGGPLHFGNGTRLTVT.

This chain connects TRBV20-1 to TRBJ2-1; TCRdb indicates TRBD2, and absent DNA this call remains unverified. CDR1 DFQATT and CDR2 SNEGSKA come from the germline V gene (reference sequence). The CDR3 covers 15 residues. This CDR3 reads CSARDAREVYNEQFF.

By frequency, this clonotype is medium-sized. The chain uses TRBV2 and TRBJ1-2. Germline V CDR1 and CDR2: SNHLY, FYNNEI. This CDR3 region has 13 residues. CDR3 loop: CASSETANYGYTF. The full variable domain, in which reference TRBV2 and TRBJ1-2 provide the parts outside the CDR3, is EPEVTQTPSHQVTQMGQEVILRCVPISNHLYFYWYRQILGQKVEFLVSFYNNEISEKSEIFDDQFSVERPDGSNFTLKIRSTKLEDSAMYFCASSETANYGYTFGSGTRLTVV.

V and J are TRBV9 and TRBJ1-2; TCRdb outputs TRBD1, but without DNA this stays unchecked. CDR1 is SGDLS and CDR2 is YYNGEE in the germline V gene. The CDR3 covers 14 residues. The CDR3 loop reads CASSPGTGLYGYTF. Drawing the rest from reference TRBV9 and TRBJ1-2, the complete variable domain is DSGVTQTPKHLITATGQRVTLRCSPRSGDLSVYWYQQSLDQGLQFLIQYYNGEERAKGNILERFSAQQFPDLHSELNLSSLELGDSALYFCASSPGTGLYGYTFGSGTRLTVV.

The genes are TRBV20-1 and TRBJ1-1; TCRdb's D gene call, TRBD1, goes unchecked for lack of DNA. The CDR3 covers 12 residues. Germline V gives CDR1 DFQATT, CDR2 SNEGSKA (reference sequence). The CDR3: CSAKTRGPEAFF.

J is TRBJ1-2 and V is TRBV30; TCRdb proposes TRBD1, but this gene call is untestable without DNA. Germline V gene data show CDR1 as GTSNPN and CDR2 as SVGIG (reference sequence). This CDR3 region has 13 residues. CDR3 loop: CAWSTGTENGYTF.

Judged by frequency, this clonotype is large. This chain joins TRBV4-2 and TRBJ1-1. The length of the CDR3 is 15 residues. Germline CDR1 reads LGHNA; CDR2 reads YNFKEQ. The CDR3 here is CASSPRGRANTEAFF.

The V call is TRBV27, the J call TRBJ2-1; the D call from TCRdb, TRBD2, cannot be confirmed without DNA. The CDR3 runs 16 residues. Germline V CDR1 and CDR2: MNHEY, SMNVEV (reference sequence). CDR3 protein: CASSLLTSGGYNEQFF.

This clonotype is called medium-sized (0.01 to 0.1%) based on its frequency. The chain recombines TRBV5-4 with TRBJ2-7; the D call from TCRdb, TRBD1, cannot be confirmed without DNA. Germline V gives CDR1 SGHNT, CDR2 YYREEE (reference sequence). This CDR3 comprises 13 residues. The CDR3 loop is CASSEGDFYEQYF. Drawing the rest from reference TRBV5-4 and TRBJ2-7, the complete variable domain is ETGVTQSPTHLIKTRGQQVTLRCSSQSGHNTVSWYQQALGQGPQFIFQYYREEENGRGNFPPRFSGLQFPNYSSELNVNALELDDSALYLCASSEGDFYEQYFGPGTRLTVT.

The chain combines TRBV20-1 with TRBJ2-3; no DNA is available, so the TRBD1 call from TCRdb remains unchecked. Germline assignment: CDR1 DFQATT and CDR2 SNEGSKA (reference sequence). There are 12 residues in the CDR3. CDR3 sequence: CSASSGLDTQYF.

By frequency, this clonotype is large. The V call is TRBV5-1, the J call TRBJ1-1. Germline V gene lookup returns CDR1 SGHRS and CDR2 YFSETQ. The CDR3 totals 12 residues. The CDR3 region is CASSLDLTEAFF.

The gene calls are TRBV2 and TRBJ1-4; TCRdb outputs TRBD1, but without DNA this stays unchecked. CDR1 and CDR2 from the germline V gene are SNHLY and FYNNEI. This CDR3 comprises 13 residues. CDR3 sequence: CASSRDWGEKLFF.

The chain is built from TRBV3-1 and TRBJ1-5; the D gene TCRdb calls, TRBD1, cannot be checked with no DNA. This CDR3 region has 17 residues. Germline V gene sequence: CDR1 LGHDT, CDR2 YNNKEL (reference sequence). CDR3 sequence: CASSQEWGGYSNQPQHF. Supplemented by reference TRBV3-1 and TRBJ1-5, the full variable domain reads DTAVSQTPKYLVTQMGNDKSIKCEQNLGHDTMYWYKQDSKKFLKIMFSYNNKELIINETVPNRFSPKSPDKAHLNLHINSLELGDSAVYFCASSQEWGGYSNQPQHFGDGTRLSIL.

The chain joins TRBV30 to TRBJ2-7; the TCRdb D gene call, TRBD1, has no DNA to confirm it. CDR1 and CDR2 from the germline V gene are GTSNPN and SVGIG (reference sequence). The length of the CDR3 is 13 residues. The CDR3 sequence is CAWSVGQGYEQYF.

This clonotype is deemed medium-sized by its frequency. The chain couples TRBV4-2 to TRBJ2-5; checking the TCRdb D call of TRBD1 is not possible without DNA. There are 13 residues in the CDR3. Germline V gene lookup returns CDR1 LGHNA and CDR2 YNFKEQ. This chain's CDR3 is CASSLDRGETQYF.

Judged by frequency, this clonotype is large (0.1 to 1%). This rearrangement joins TRBV28 to TRBJ2-7. Germline assignment: CDR1 MDHEN and CDR2 SYDVKM. The CDR3 length is 14 residues. The CDR3: CASSFESKPYEQYF.

J is TRBJ2-7 and V is TRBV5-4; TCRdb indicates TRBD2, and absent DNA this call remains unverified. The germline V gene has CDR1 SGHNT and CDR2 YYREEE (reference sequence). This CDR3 is built from 14 residues. CDR3 region: CASSRSDLPYEQYF.